This is a list of T cell receptor beta chains from one sample in a study of blood T cell repertoires in COVID-19. Sequenced by immunoSEQ multiplex PCR; TCRdb stores in-frame clones only, minus some. The repertoire holds 120,000 to 150,000 clones, with 79% as singletons. Sequencing input: peripheral blood. The receptors shown here come from a man in his sixties with acute or convalescent COVID-19. Both conserved end residues are part of each CDR3. A D gene is named only where the DNA matches it firmly. A clone size is listed for some rows: how often the clone was seen (once, few, many), or a class if it is expanded.

D,V,J,size,DNA,CDR3
.,TRBV6-6,TRBJ1-5,few,TGTGCCAGCAGTAACCCGGGACTTGGTCAGCCCCAGCATTTT,CASSNPGLGQPQHF
.,TRBV19,TRBJ2-3,.,TGTGCCAGTAGTGGGGGCGGGAGCACAGATACGCAGTATTTT,CASSGGGSTDTQYF
TRBD2,TRBV18,TRBJ2-1,.,TGTGCCAGCTCTCTCCGACTAGCGGGAGGGGGCTCCTACAATGAGCAGTTCTTC,CASSLRLAGGGSYNEQFF
.,TRBV7-9,TRBJ1-2,few,TGTGCCAGCACGGAGGCCTTCTATGGCTACACCTTC,CASTEAFYGYTF
TRBD1,TRBV28,TRBJ1-2,.,TGTGCCAGCAGTTTAGGGGACAGAAACTATGGCTACACCTTC,CASSLGDRNYGYTF
TRBD2,TRBV24-1,TRBJ2-1,once,TGTGCCACCAGGGGGGGGACTAGCGGCAATGAGCAGTTCTTC,CATRGGTSGNEQFF
.,TRBV5-4,TRBJ2-7,once,TGTGCCAGCAGCCCCGGGGTCTCCAACTACGAGCAGTACTTC,CASSPGVSNYEQYF
.,TRBV4-3,TRBJ2-1,.,TGCGCCAGCAGCCAAGACGCCACGGGGCAGGGGGGCGAGCAGTTCTTC,CASSQDATGQGGEQFF
TRBD1,TRBV5-4,TRBJ2-1,.,TGTGCCAGCAGCCCTGACACAGGGGGCAATGAGCAGTTCTTC,CASSPDTGGNEQFF
TRBD1,TRBV30,TRBJ2-7,.,TGTGCCTGGAGTGTAACAGGGGGCTACGAGCAGTACTTC,CAWSVTGGYEQYF
.,TRBV5-5,TRBJ2-5,.,TGTGCCAGCAGCACGTCCCCCAGCGCCGGCGGCTTAGAGACCCAGTACTTC,CASSTSPSAGGLETQYF
.,TRBV7-2,TRBJ1-6,once,TGTGCCAGCAGCCCGGGAGCGGGACTACACTCACCCCTCCACTTT,CASSPGAGLHSPLHF
.,TRBV27,TRBJ2-7,.,TGTGCCAGCAGCCGCAGGGGACCTACCAACGAGCAGTACTTC,CASSRRGPTNEQYF
.,TRBV3-1/TRBV3-2,TRBJ2-7,few,TGTGCCAGCAGCCGACAAGGGAGCGAGCAGTACTTC,CASSRQGSEQYF
.,TRBV6-6,TRBJ1-5,few,TGTGCCAGCAGTTACTTCGGGGTGGGTCAGCCCCAGCATTTT,CASSYFGVGQPQHF
TRBD2,TRBV30,TRBJ2-3,.,TGTGCCCGCCGGGAGGCGGGAGGGGCAGATACGCAGTATTTT,CARREAGGADTQYF
.,TRBV27,TRBJ1-1,.,TGTGCCAGCAGTTCTCGCAGTAAAACTGAAGCTTTCTTT,CASSSRSKTEAFF
.,TRBV2,TRBJ1-4,.,TGTGCCAGCAGTGGTTCCGCTCTAGAGAATGAAAAACTGTTTTTT,CASSGSALENEKLFF
TRBD1,TRBV5-4,TRBJ2-5,few,TGTGCCAGCAGCGGGGACAGCAGACAAGAGACCCAGTACTTC,CASSGDSRQETQYF
TRBD2,TRBV7-3,TRBJ2-5,.,TGTGCCAGCAGCCCTTCGGGGGGTCAAGAGACCCAGTACTTC,CASSPSGGQETQYF
TRBD1,TRBV19,TRBJ1-1,.,TGTGCCAGTAGGTCGACAGGGCTAACTGAAGCTTTCTTT,CASRSTGLTEAFF
.,TRBV9,TRBJ1-6,.,TGTGCCAGCAGCGTATTCGACAGCGTAGGTGATTCACCCCTCCACTTT,CASSVFDSVGDSPLHF
.,TRBV27,TRBJ1-2,.,TGTGCCAGCAGTTTTCAAGCCGCTTATGGCTACACCTTC,CASSFQAAYGYTF
TRBD1,TRBV5-1,TRBJ2-3,few,TGCGCCAGCAGCTGGGGACAGGGAGATACGCAGTATTTT,CASSWGQGDTQYF
.,TRBV2,TRBJ1-2,.,TGTGCCAGCAGTGACGGCGCTGGGGGGTATGGCTACACCTTC,CASSDGAGGYGYTF
.,TRBV7-2,TRBJ2-5,few,TGTGCCAGCAGCCAAAACACAGGGATCCAGTACTTC,CASSQNTGIQYF
.,TRBV28,TRBJ2-2,.,TGTGCCAGCAGTTTATTGCCAGGGTGGAACACCGGGGAGCTGTTTTTT,CASSLLPGWNTGELFF